One sample yielded the 16 T cell receptor beta chains listed below, sequenced in a study of Graves' ophthalmopathy and Graves' hyperthyroidism. Amplified material comprised TCR beta CDR3 regions derived from RNA transcripts. RT-PCR with HTBI primers came first, then second-round multiplex PCR. From the multiplex PCR reads, TCRdb called clonotypes with MiXCR, one entry per CDR3 protein. The sample consists of about 1.1 million distinct CDR3 sequences, about two fifths of them appearing once. Sample: peripheral blood or thyroid tissue (not recorded which). Source of these receptors: an adult man with Graves' hyperthyroidism.

This chain's CDR3 is CASSSSGAATNEKLFF. The CDR3 DNA reads as TGTGCCAGCAGTTCCTCTGGGGCAGCAACTAATGAAAAACTGTTTTTT. The gene calls are TRBV12-3 or TRBV12-4 and TRBJ1-4, with a tentative D call TRBD1 (5 bases). The germline V and J ends were trimmed by 4 bases and 0 bases, with 12 bases remaining between them. The CDR3 is 16 residues long.

With respect to this clonotype: This may stem from a read error, because a much larger clone lies one nucleotide away. V is TRBV29-1 and J is TRBJ2-7, with TRBD1 identical over 7 bases. Trimming removed 6 bases from V and 4 bases from J; junction bases left unmatched: 9. CDR3 length equals 13 residues. Germline loops: CDR1 SQVTM, CDR2 ANQGSEA. CDR3 protein: CSVATGDGYEQYF. CDR3 in DNA: TGCAGCGTCGCCACAGGGGATGGGTACGAGCAGTACTTC.

A few counts support this clonotype. This chain joins TRBV5-6 and TRBJ2-7; a weak D match, TRBD2 (5 bases). Germline CDR1 is SGHDT and CDR2 is YYEEEE. V was trimmed by 4 bases and J by 1 base, leaving 18 bases between them. The CDR3 runs to 16 residues. CDR3 DNA sequence: TGTGCCAGCAGCCCTCTCACGCTCGGGATTTCCTACGAGCAGTACTTC. Amino acids: CASSPLTLGISYEQYF. The variable domain in full, completed from reference TRBV5-6 and TRBJ2-7, reads DAGVTQSPTHLIKTRGQQVTLRCSPKSGHDTVSWYQQALGQGPQFIFQYYEEEERQRGNFPDRFSGHQFPNYSSELNVNALLLGDSALYLCASSPLTLGISYEQYFGPGTRLTVT.

The chain links TRBV20-1 to TRBJ2-7, with 10 bases that match TRBD2. With 5 bases clipped from V and 2 bases from J, the junction kept 9 bases outside the gene matches. The CDR3 is made up of 15 amino acids. The germline gives CDR1 DFQATT, CDR2 SNEGSKA (reference sequence). The CDR3 protein is CSAHLIAGGPYEQYF. The CDR3 coding sequence is TGCAGTGCTCACCTGATAGCGGGGGGACCCTACGAGCAGTACTTC.

The chain uses TRBV20-1 and TRBJ1-1, with 7 positions matching TRBD1. The V gene's germline CDR1 is DFQATT and CDR2 SNEGSKA (reference sequence). This CDR3 spans 14 amino acids. Trimming took 2 bases from V and 0 from J; bases not matched to a gene: 3. The CDR3 is CSARQGVMNTEAFF. Here the CDR3 DNA reads TGCAGTGCTAGACAGGGGGTAATGAACACTGAAGCTTTCTTT.

This clonotype was picked up many times. The rearrangement links TRBV25-1 to TRBJ1-1; 8 nucleotides match TRBD1. Germline CDR1 reads MGHDK; CDR2 reads SYGVNS. After removal of 5 bases from V and 5 bases from J, the junction contained 7 bases not matched to a gene. The CDR3 extends over 14 amino acids. The CDR3 coding sequence is TGTGCCAGCAGTTCCACAGGGGGTGATACTGAAGCTTTCTTT. This translates into CASSSTGGDTEAFF.

This clonotype was detected a few times. The rearrangement joins TRBV20-1 to TRBJ1-2; D unclear. From germline, CDR1 is DFQATT and CDR2 SNEGSKA (reference sequence). V gave up 6 bases and J gave up 4 bases, with 18 bases separating them. The CDR3 is 14 amino acids. The CDR3 nucleotides read TGCAGTGCCCACCCGTCAGGAGGTGGCTATGGCTACACCTTC. Encoded protein: CSAHPSGGGYGYTF.

Comments on this clonotype: The DNA is omitted, as the CDR3 cannot be located on it reliably, and the CDR3 follows TCRdb's listing. This chain links TRBV25-1 with TRBJ2-6; TRBD1, as called in the table, went unchecked against the DNA. Looked up from germline, CDR1 is MGHDK and CDR2 is SYGVNS. The CDR3 totals 16 residues, both ends included. The CDR3 loop reads CACSARGLSGANVLTF.

This clonotype was picked up many times. The chain carries TRBV7-9 and TRBJ2-2, with 10 nucleotides matching TRBD1. V gave up 5 bases and J gave up 3 bases; unmatched junction bases: 6. The CDR3 extends over 16 amino acids. Germline V gene sequence: CDR1 SEHNR, CDR2 FQNEAQ (reference sequence). The CDR3 nucleotides are TGTGCCAGCAGCCTAAGACAGGGGGCAGACACCGGGGAGCTGTTTTTT. It specifies CASSLRQGADTGELFF.

J is TRBJ1-1 and V is TRBV6-1; tentative D call: TRBD1 (5 bases). The CDR3 length is 14 residues. Germline values: CDR1 MNHNS, CDR2 SASEGT. Between the trimmed V and J ends, which lost 2 bases and 1 base, there was a span of 8 bases. CDR3 in amino acids: CASSETGSNTEAFF. DNA of the CDR3: TGTGCCAGCAGTGAAACAGGCTCGAACACTGAAGCTTTCTTT.

This clonotype was recorded a few times. V gene TRBV7-2 combines with J gene TRBJ1-1; D is ambiguous. CDR3 size: 15 residues. Germline V gene data show CDR1 as SGHTA and CDR2 as FQGNSA. Trimming removed 5 bases at V and 7 bases at J, with 20 bases between. DNA of the CDR3: TGTGCCAGCAGCAACGCCCAGAAGGGAAAGCTTGAAGCTTTCTTT. Amino acid sequence: CASSNAQKGKLEAFF.

The chain employs TRBV4-3 and TRBJ1-1; tentatively, D is TRBD1 (6 bases). Per germline, CDR1 LGHNA and CDR2 YSLEER. This CDR3 spans 15 amino acids. V lost 0 bases and J 4 bases, leaving 12 bases between the germline ends. The CDR3 region has the DNA TGCGCCAGCAGCCAAGATAGGGGGTTCGGCACTGAAGCTTTCTTT. Translating it yields CASSQDRGFGTEAFF.

This clonotype was observed once. The J gene is TRBJ2-2, the V gene TRBV19, with 9 bases lining up with TRBD2. Germline CDR1 and CDR2: LNHDA and SQIVND (reference sequence). The CDR3 sequence is 12 residues long. This chain's CDR3 is CGIAGVTGELFF. The CDR3 nucleotides are TGTGGGATAGCGGGAGTCACCGGGGAGCTGTTTTTT.

This clonotype came up many times. The CDR3 spells CSGVFRGTEAFF. The DNA of the CDR3 is TGCAGTGGGGTTTTCAGGGGCACTGAAGCTTTCTTT. This chain connects TRBV20-1 to TRBJ1-1, with D possibly matching TRBD1 (6 bases). The CDR3 runs 12 residues. Germline CDR1 DFQATT, CDR2 SNEGSKA (reference sequence). V shed 7 bases and J shed 4 bases, with 13 bases lying between them.

This clonotype has only a few counts. The V gene is TRBV14, the J gene TRBJ2-2, with D possibly matching TRBD1 (6 bases). The CDR3 contains 15 residues. V was trimmed by 1 base and J by 4 bases, leaving 10 bases between them. Per the germline V gene, CDR1 is SGHDN and CDR2 is FVKESK. CDR3: CASSQGNRVTGELFF. In DNA form, the CDR3 reads TGTGCCAGCAGCCAAGGAAACAGGGTCACCGGGGAGCTGTTTTTT.

The chain combines TRBV25-1 with TRBJ2-7; no reliable D call. Germline lookup yields CDR1 MGHDK and CDR2 SYGVNS. The CDR3 has 21 amino acids. Trimming cost V 5 bases and J 4 bases, with 36 bases left between them. The CDR3 sequence: CASSFLTPYDSVRRSPYEQYF. CDR3 bases: TGTGCCAGCAGTTTTCTGACCCCCTACGACTCGGTCCGTCGTAGTCCTTACGAGCAGTACTTC.